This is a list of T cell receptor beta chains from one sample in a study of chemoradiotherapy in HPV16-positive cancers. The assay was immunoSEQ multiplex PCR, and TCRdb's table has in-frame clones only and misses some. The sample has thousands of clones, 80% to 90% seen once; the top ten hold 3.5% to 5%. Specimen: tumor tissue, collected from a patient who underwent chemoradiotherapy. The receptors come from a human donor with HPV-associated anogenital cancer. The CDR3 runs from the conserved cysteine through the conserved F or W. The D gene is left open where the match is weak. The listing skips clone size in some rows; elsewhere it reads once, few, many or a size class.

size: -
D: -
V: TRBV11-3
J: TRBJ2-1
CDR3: CASSSAGDEQFF
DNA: TGTGCCAGCAGCTCCGCTGGAGATGAGCAGTTCTTC

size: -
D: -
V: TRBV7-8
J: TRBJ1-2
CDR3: CASSLEGAYGYTF
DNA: TGTGCCAGCAGCTTAGAAGGGGCCTATGGCTACACCTTC

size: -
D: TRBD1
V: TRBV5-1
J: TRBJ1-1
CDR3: CASSLGTGEAFF
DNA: TGCGCCAGCAGCTTAGGGACAGGAGAAGCTTTCTTT

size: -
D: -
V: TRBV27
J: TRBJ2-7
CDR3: CASSFPTGKAYEQYF
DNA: TGTGCCAGCAGTTTTCCCACAGGGAAGGCCTACGAGCAGTACTTC

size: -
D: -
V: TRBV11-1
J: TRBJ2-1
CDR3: CASSSGGLGDNEQFF
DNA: TGTGCCAGCAGCTCAGGGGGGCTAGGCGACAATGAGCAGTTCTTC

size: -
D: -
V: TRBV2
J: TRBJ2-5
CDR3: CASSESTLGETQYF
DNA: TGTGCCAGCAGTGAATCCACCCTGGGGGAGACCCAGTACTTC

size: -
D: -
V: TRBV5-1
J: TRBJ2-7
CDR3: CASSLNEYEQYF
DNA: TGCGCCAGCAGCTTGAACGAATACGAGCAGTACTTC

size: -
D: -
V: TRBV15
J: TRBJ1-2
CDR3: CATSRDTQANGYTF
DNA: TGTGCCACCAGCAGAGACACACAGGCCAATGGCTACACCTTC

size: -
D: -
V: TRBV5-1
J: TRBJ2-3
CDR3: CASSFGRRGDTQYF
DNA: TGCGCCAGCAGCTTTGGCCGCCGCGGCGATACGCAGTATTTT

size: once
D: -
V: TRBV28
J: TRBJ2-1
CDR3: CASSLATLREIQFF
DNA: TGTGCCAGCAGTTTGGCAACTTTACGGGAAATCCAGTTCTTC

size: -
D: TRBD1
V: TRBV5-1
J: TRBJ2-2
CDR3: CASSPREGADTRELFF
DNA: TGCGCCAGCAGCCCTCGAGAGGGGGCGGACACCAGGGAGCTGTTTTTT

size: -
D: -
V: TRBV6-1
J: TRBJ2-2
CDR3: CASSEKGGNTGELFF
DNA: TGTGCCAGCAGTGAAAAGGGCGGGAACACCGGGGAGCTGTTTTTT

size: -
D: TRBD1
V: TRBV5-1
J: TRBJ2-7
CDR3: CASSSGGQSSYEQYF
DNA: TGCGCCAGCAGTTCAGGGGGCCAGTCTTCCTACGAGCAGTACTTC

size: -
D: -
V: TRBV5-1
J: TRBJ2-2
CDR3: CASSLATGDTNTGELFF
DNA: TGCGCCAGCAGCTTGGCCACAGGAGATACGAACACCGGGGAGCTGTTTTTT

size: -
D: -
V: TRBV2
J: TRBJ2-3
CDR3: CASKKALETDTQYF
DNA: TGTGCCAGCAAGAAGGCACTAGAGACAGATACGCAGTATTTT

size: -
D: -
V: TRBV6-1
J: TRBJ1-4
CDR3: CASSGWGVANEKLFF
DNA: TGTGCCAGCAGTGGGTGGGGGGTAGCTAATGAAAAACTGTTTTTT

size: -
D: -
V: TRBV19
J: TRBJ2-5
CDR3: CASSADGRSGTQYF
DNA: TGTGCCAGTAGTGCGGACGGACGTTCGGGGACCCAGTACTTC

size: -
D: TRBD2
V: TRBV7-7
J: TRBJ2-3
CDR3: CASSLGTSSSTDTQYF
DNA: TGTGCTAGCAGCTTAGGGACTAGCTCGTCCACAGATACGCAGTATTTT

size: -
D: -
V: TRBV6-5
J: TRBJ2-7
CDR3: CASSYSGDRPYEQYF
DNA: TGTGCCAGCAGTTACTCGGGGGATCGTCCCTACGAGCAGTACTTC

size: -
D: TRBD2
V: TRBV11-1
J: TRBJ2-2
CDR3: CASSLRTSGSFSGELFF
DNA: TGTGCCAGCAGCCTTAGAACTAGCGGGAGTTTCTCCGGGGAGCTGTTTTTT

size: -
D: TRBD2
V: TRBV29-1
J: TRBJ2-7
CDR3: CSVRTSSYEQYF
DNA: TGCAGCGTGCGGACTAGCTCCTACGAGCAGTACTTC

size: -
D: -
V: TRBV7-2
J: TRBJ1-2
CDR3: CASSQFYYGYTF
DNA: TGTGCCAGCAGCCAATTTTACTATGGCTACACCTTC

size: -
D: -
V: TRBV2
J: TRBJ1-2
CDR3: CASSEKERTYGYTF
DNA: TGTGCCAGCAGTGAAAAGGAACGTACCTATGGCTACACCTTC

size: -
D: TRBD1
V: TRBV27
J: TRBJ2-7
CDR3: CASRTGTGNYKQYF
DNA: TGTGCCAGCAGGACTGGGACAGGGAATTATAAGCAGTACTTC

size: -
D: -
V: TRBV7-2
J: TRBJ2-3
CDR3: CASSLALLGDTQYF
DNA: TGTGCCAGCAGCTTAGCGCTGTTAGGGGATACGCAGTATTTT

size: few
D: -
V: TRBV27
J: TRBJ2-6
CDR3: CASSFTGSQGANVLTF
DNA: TGTGCCAGCAGTTTCACAGGGTCTCAAGGGGCCAACGTCCTGACTTTC

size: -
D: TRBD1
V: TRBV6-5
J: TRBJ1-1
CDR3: CASSPSGGIRNEAFF
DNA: TGTGCCAGCAGCCCCTCAGGGGGGATAAGAAACGAAGCTTTCTTT